A selection of T cell receptor beta chains follows, all from one sample in a study of shared clonotypes between healthy human individuals. Clones were sequenced by immunoSEQ multiplex PCR, and TCRdb holds only the in-frame ones, with some missing. The table records approximately 720,000 clones, about 90% of them present only once. The sequenced sample was naive CD8+ T cells sorted from blood. The receptors were sampled from a man aged 25 to 45 in good health. Each CDR3 is given with its conserved first and last residue. D genes are given only for firm matches. Clone size is stated in some rows and not others, as once, few, many or a class when expanded.

d_call j_call v_call clone_size cdr3_aa cdr3_nt
NA TRBJ2-3 TRBV11-2 NA CASSYLGFTDTQYF TGTGCCAGCAGCTATCTCGGCTTCACAGATACGCAGTATTTT
NA TRBJ2-7 TRBV19 NA CASRGMRGSDYEQYF TGTGCCAGTAGGGGGATGAGGGGGTCCGACTACGAGCAGTACTTC
TRBD1 TRBJ2-1 TRBV4-3 few CASSRYRGRSYNEQFF TGCGCCAGCAGCCGTTACAGGGGTCGCTCCTACAATGAGCAGTTCTTC
NA TRBJ2-3 TRBV2 NA CASGGDTQYF TGTGCCAGCGGTGGTGATACGCAGTATTTT
TRBD1 TRBJ2-1 TRBV7-9 NA CASSSLPGQSGNEQFF TGTGCCAGCAGCTCCCTACCGGGACAGTCAGGCAATGAGCAGTTCTTC
TRBD2 TRBJ2-1 TRBV2 NA CASSTKADELAGKNEQFF TGTGCCAGCAGCACAAAAGCTGATGAACTAGCGGGAAAAAATGAGCAGTTCTTC
TRBD1 TRBJ1-1 TRBV7-9 NA CASSLRTGAPPNTEAFF TGTGCCAGCAGCTTAAGGACAGGGGCGCCCCCGAACACTGAAGCTTTCTTT
TRBD2 TRBJ2-1 TRBV11-3 NA CASSEIGGVNEQFF TGTGCCAGCAGCGAAATCGGGGGGGTCAATGAGCAGTTCTTC
TRBD2 TRBJ2-7 TRBV28 NA CASSPTSGRHTYEQYF TGTGCCAGCAGTCCCACTAGCGGGAGACACACCTACGAGCAGTACTTC
NA TRBJ2-7 TRBV10-3 NA CAISPNVYEQYF TGTGCCATCAGTCCGAACGTCTACGAGCAGTACTTC
NA TRBJ1-5 TRBV4-1 few CASSQRHVSNQPQHF TGCGCCAGCAGCCAGCGACACGTTAGCAATCAGCCCCAGCATTTT